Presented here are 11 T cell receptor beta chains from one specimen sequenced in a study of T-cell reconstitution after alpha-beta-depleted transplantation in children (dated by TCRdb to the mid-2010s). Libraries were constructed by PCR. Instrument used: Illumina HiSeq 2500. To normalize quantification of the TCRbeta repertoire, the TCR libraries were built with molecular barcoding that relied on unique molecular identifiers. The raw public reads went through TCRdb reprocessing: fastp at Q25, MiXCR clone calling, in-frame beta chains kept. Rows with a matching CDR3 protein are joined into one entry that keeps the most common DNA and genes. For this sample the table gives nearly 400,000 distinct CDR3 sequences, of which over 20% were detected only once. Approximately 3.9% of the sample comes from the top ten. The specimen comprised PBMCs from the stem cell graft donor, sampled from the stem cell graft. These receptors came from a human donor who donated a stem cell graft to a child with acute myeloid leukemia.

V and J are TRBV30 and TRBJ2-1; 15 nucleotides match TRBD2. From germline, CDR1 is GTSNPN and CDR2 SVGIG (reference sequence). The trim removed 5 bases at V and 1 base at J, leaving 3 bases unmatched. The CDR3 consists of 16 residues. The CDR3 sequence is CAWGLAGGGSYNEQFF. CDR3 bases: TGTGCCTGGGGACTAGCGGGAGGGGGTTCCTACAATGAGCAGTTCTTC.

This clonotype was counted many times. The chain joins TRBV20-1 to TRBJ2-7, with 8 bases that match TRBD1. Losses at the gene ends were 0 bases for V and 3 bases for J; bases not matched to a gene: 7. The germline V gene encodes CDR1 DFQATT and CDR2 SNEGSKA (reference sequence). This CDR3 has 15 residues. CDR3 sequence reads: CSARDFARGLYEQYF. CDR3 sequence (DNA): TGCAGTGCTAGAGATTTTGCCAGGGGGCTCTACGAGCAGTACTTC.

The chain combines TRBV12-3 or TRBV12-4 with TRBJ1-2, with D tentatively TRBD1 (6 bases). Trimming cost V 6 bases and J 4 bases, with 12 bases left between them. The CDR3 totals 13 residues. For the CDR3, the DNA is TGTGCCAGCAGGAAGGGGACACCCTATGGCTACACCTTC. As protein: CASRKGTPYGYTF.

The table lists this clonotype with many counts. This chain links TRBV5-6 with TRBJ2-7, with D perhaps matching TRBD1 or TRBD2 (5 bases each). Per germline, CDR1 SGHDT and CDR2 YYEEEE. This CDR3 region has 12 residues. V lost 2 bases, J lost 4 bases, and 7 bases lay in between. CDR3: CASSFWGYEQYF. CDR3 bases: TGTGCCAGCAGCTTTTGGGGGTACGAGCAGTACTTC.

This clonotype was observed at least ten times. The CDR3 DNA sequence: TGTGCCAGCACTAGGCAGGACTATGGCTACACCTTC. As protein: CASTRQDYGYTF. The genes are TRBV12-3 or TRBV12-4 and TRBJ1-2; D is undetermined. V was trimmed by 7 bases and J by 3 bases, leaving 9 bases between them. The CDR3 runs to 12 residues.

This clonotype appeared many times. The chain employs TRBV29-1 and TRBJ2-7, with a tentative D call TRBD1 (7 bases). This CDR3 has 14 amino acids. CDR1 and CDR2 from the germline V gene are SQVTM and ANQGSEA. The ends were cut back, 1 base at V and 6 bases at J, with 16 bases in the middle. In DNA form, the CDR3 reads TGCAGCGTTGAAGTCGGAGGGGGCTTCTCCGAGCAGTACTTC. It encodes CSVEVGGGFSEQYF.

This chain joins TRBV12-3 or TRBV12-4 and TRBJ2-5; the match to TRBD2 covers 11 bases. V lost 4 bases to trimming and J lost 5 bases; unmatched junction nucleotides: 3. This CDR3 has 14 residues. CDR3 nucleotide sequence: TGTGCCAGCAGTTCACTAGCGGGAGACGAGACCCAGTACTTC. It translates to CASSSLAGDETQYF.

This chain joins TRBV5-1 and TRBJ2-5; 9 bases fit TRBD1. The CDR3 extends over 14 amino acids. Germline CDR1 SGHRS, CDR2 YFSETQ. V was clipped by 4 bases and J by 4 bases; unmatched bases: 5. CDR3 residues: CASSDTGGAETQYF. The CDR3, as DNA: TGCGCCAGCAGCGACACAGGGGGCGCAGAGACCCAGTACTTC.

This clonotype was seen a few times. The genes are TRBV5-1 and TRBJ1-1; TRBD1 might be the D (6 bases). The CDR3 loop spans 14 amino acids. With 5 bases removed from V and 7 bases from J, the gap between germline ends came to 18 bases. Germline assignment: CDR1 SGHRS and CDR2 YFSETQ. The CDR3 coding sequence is TGCGCCAGCAGTTATCCACGGGGGGCGGATGAAGCTTTCTTT. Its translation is CASSYPRGADEAFF.

The CDR3 DNA reads TGTGCCAGCAGAGTAGACGGGTGGAACTATGGCTACACCTTC. Amino acid sequence: CASRVDGWNYGYTF. This chain links TRBV12-3 or TRBV12-4 with TRBJ1-2; D is unclear. V was trimmed by 6 bases and J by 2 bases, leaving 13 bases between them. The CDR3 runs to 14 residues.

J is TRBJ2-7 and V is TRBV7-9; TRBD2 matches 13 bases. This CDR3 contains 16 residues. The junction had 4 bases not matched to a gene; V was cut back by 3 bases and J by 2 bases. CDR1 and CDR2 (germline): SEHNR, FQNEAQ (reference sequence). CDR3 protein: CASSFGLAGVAYEQYF. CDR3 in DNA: TGTGCCAGCAGCTTTGGACTAGCGGGAGTGGCCTACGAGCAGTACTTC.